This T cell receptor (beta chain) was profiled in a study of T cell responses to AZD1222 COVID-19 vaccine. Generated by immunoSEQ multiplex PCR, the TCRdb table keeps only in-frame clones and is missing some. The repertoire has 60,000 to 75,000 clones, 65% to 90% of them found once; the top ten carry roughly 20%. After removal of 6 bases from V and 7 bases from J, the junction contained 7 bases not matched to a gene. Germline V gene data show CDR1 as KGHSH and CDR2 as LQKENI. This CDR3 comprises 15 residues. In this sample, this clone turned up many times. J is TRBJ2-2 and V is TRBV18, with 11 bases fitting TRBD1. The sample was peripheral blood, taken on day 0 of AZD1222 vaccination. This TCR was sampled from an adult in good health. The CDR3 DNA follows: TGTGCCAGCTCGCCGGGACAGGGGGTTTTCGGGGAGCTGTTTTTT. Its translation is CASSPGQGVFGELFF.